The T cell receptor (beta chain) described here comes from a study of blood T cell repertoires in COVID-19. Study-level background: Sites across the United States, Italy and Spain contributed samples from acute and convalescent COVID-19.

The V segment lost 6 bases and the J segment 8 bases; nucleotides outside the gene matches: 6. Per the germline V gene, CDR1 is SNHLY and CDR2 is FYNNEI. The CDR3 loop spans 13 amino acids. In the source study's methods: Reference gene primer amplification yielded estimated nucleated cell counts. TCRdb's table, derived via immunoSEQ multiplex PCR, lists solely in-frame clones and lacks some. V, J and clone size derive from that table, while D and trimming were established from the DNA sequence. Of a few hundred thousand clones listed, about nine tenths are singletons. This clone was detected once. The sequenced sample consisted of peripheral blood. The receptor was derived from a woman in her twenties or thirties with COVID-19, enrolled during active disease. The genes are TRBV2 and TRBJ2-2, with 7 positions matching TRBD1. This CDR3 is CASSRQGSGELFF. CDR3 DNA: TGTGCCAGCAGCCGACAGGGTTCTGGGGAGCTGTTTTTT. The full variable domain, completed using reference TRBV2 and TRBJ2-2, is EPEVTQTPSHQVTQMGQEVILRCVPISNHLYFYWYRQILGQKVEFLVSFYNNEISEKSEIFDDQFSVERPDGSNFTLKIRSTKLEDSAMYFCASSRQGSGELFFGEGSRLTVL.